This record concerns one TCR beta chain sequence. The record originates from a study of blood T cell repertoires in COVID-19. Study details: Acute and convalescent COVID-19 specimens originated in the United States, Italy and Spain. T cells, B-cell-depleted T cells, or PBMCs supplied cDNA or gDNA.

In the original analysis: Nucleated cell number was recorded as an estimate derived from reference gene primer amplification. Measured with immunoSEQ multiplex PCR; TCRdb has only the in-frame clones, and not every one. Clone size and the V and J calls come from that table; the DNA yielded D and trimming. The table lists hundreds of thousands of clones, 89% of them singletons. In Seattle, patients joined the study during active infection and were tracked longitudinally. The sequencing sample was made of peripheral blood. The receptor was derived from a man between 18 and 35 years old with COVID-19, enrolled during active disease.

The CDR3 DNA reads TGTGCCATCGCGGACAGCTTCCACGAGCAGTACTTC. Residues: CAIADSFHEQYF. This chain connects TRBV10-3 to TRBJ2-7, with D maybe TRBD1 (6 bases). This CDR3 is 12 amino acids long. Deletions cut 8 bases from V and 5 bases from J, with 13 bases between. Germline assignment: CDR1 ENHRY and CDR2 SYGVKD.